The next 14 T cell receptor beta chains were all read from a single sample in a study of CD8 T cells in Susac syndrome. Roughly 0.45 to 1 ug RNA was reverse transcribed with random hexamers. Using its own MiXCR run on the immunoSEQ multiplex PCR reads, TCRdb lists one record per CDR3 protein. The table has 150,000 to 200,000 distinct CDR3 sequences, about 95% seen once. Sequenced input: CD8+ T cells from PBMCs. These receptors were taken from a human donor with multiple sclerosis.

The chain has TRBV4-1 and TRBJ1-1; tentatively, D is TRBD1 (5 bases). The CDR3 loop spans 12 amino acids. CDR1 is MGHRA and CDR2 is YSYEKL in the germline V gene. Trimming stripped 4 bases from V and 7 bases from J, with 10 bases between. The CDR3 DNA follows: TGCGCCAGCAGCCCCCCTAGGGGTGAAGCTTTCTTT. Translation gives CASSPPRGEAFF.

The rearrangement links TRBV5-4 to TRBJ2-7; the match to TRBD1 covers 11 bases. Losses at the gene ends were 0 bases for V and 3 bases for J; bases not matched to a gene: 11. Germline-derived CDR1 and CDR2 are SGHNT and YYREEE (reference sequence). The CDR3 consists of 18 residues. CDR3: CASSLDRGGTGGIYEQYF. CDR3 in DNA: TGTGCCAGCAGCTTGGATCGGGGCGGGACAGGGGGTATCTACGAGCAGTACTTC.

This chain joins TRBV29-1 and TRBJ2-3; D could derive from TRBD1 or TRBD2 (6 bases each). This CDR3 contains 17 residues. Trimming cost V 3 bases and J 3 bases, with 22 bases left between them. Germline V gene data show CDR1 as SQVTM and CDR2 as ANQGSEA. In DNA form, the CDR3 reads TGCAGCGTTGATGGGGGGAAGCGGAGAAGGGGGACAGATACGCAGTATTTT. As protein: CSVDGGKRRRGTDTQYF.

The chain is built from TRBV11-2 and TRBJ1-2; D might be TRBD1 (6 bases). V was pared by 5 bases and J by 4 bases, with 29 bases between. The germline CDR1 and CDR2 sequences are SGHAT and FQNNGV. The CDR3 totals 19 residues. The DNA for the CDR3 is TGTGCCAGCAGCCGTACAGGGCCGGGAATCACCCTAGAGGGCTATGGCTACACCTTC. Translating gives CASSRTGPGITLEGYGYTF.

The CDR3 nucleotides are TGTGCCACCAGCCTCGGGACTAGTTTTGGGAATGAGCAGTTCTTC. Translated: CATSLGTSFGNEQFF. V usage is TRBV15 and J usage is TRBJ2-1; 8 bases fit TRBD2. This CDR3 has 15 amino acids. Germline lookup yields CDR1 LNHNV and CDR2 YYDKDF (reference sequence). V lost 5 bases, J lost 7 bases, and 10 bases stayed unmatched.

The chain uses TRBV3-1 and TRBJ2-5; weak D call: TRBD2 (6 bases). Germline V gives CDR1 LGHDT, CDR2 YNNKEL (reference sequence). V dropped 7 bases and J dropped 3 bases, with 18 bases sitting between them. The CDR3 covers 15 residues. The CDR3 DNA sequence: TGTGCCAGCACCCCACGATGGCGGGGAGAAGAGACCCAGTACTTC. This sequence encodes CASTPRWRGEETQYF.

The chain combines TRBV28 with TRBJ2-5; D unresolved. The CDR3 loop spans 15 amino acids. Trimming left V 5 bases short and J 3 bases short, with 16 bases between. Germline-derived CDR1 and CDR2 are MDHEN and SYDVKM. CDR3 in DNA: TGTGCCAGCAGTACCGGACCAGTCCCAGAAGAGACCCAGTACTTC. This translates into CASSTGPVPEETQYF.

The V gene is TRBV4-1, the J gene TRBJ2-4; 8 bases fit TRBD1. V was clipped by 3 bases and J by 6 bases; unmatched bases: 4. CDR1 and CDR2 (germline): MGHRA, YSYEKL. The length of the CDR3 is 14 residues. CDR3 residues: CASSQHTGGNIQYF. CDR3 DNA: TGCGCCAGCAGCCAGCACACAGGGGGAAACATTCAGTACTTC.

The rearrangement joins TRBV6-1 to TRBJ2-3; 11 bases fit TRBD1. CDR3 length: 14 residues. Germline V CDR1 and CDR2: MNHNS, SASEGT. The ends lost 6 bases at V and 7 bases at J; junction bases unmatched: 6. The CDR3 DNA reads as TGTGCCAGCAGCCGGACAGGGGGCGCACATACGCAGTATTTT. Protein sequence: CASSRTGGAHTQYF.

The rearrangement uses TRBV5-1 and TRBJ2-7; 7 bases line up with TRBD1. The junction had 6 bases not matched to a gene; V was cut back by 5 bases and J by 7 bases. This CDR3 is built from 12 residues. The germline gives CDR1 SGHRS, CDR2 YFSETQ. The CDR3 sequence: CASRQQGPEQYF. CDR3 DNA: TGCGCCAGCAGGCAACAGGGGCCAGAGCAGTACTTC.

The chain uses TRBV3-1 and TRBJ2-1, with D tentatively TRBD1 or TRBD2 (5 bases each). The CDR3 totals 16 residues. Germline CDR1 and CDR2: LGHDT and YNNKEL (reference sequence). The ends were cut back, 0 bases at V and 8 bases at J, with 17 bases in the middle. In nucleotides, the CDR3 is TGTGCCAGCAGCCAAGATTTTCCGGGACGGCCGGATGAGCAGTTCTTC. Translation: CASSQDFPGRPDEQFF.

This clonotype was observed a single time. This sequence joins TRBV3-1 and TRBJ1-5; 7 nucleotides agree with TRBD1. The CDR3 is made up of 15 amino acids. CDR1 and CDR2 (germline): LGHDT, YNNKEL (reference sequence). V shed 1 base, J shed 5 bases, and the junction held 5 bases outside the gene matches. The CDR3, as DNA: TGTGCCAGCAGCCAAGCCGGGACAGACGATCAGCCCCAGCATTTT. This codes for CASSQAGTDDQPQHF.

The V call is TRBV28, the J call TRBJ1-1; 10 bases fit TRBD1. This CDR3 spans 14 amino acids. The junction had 11 bases not matched to a gene; V was cut back by 10 bases and J by 6 bases. Germline assignment: CDR1 MDHEN and CDR2 SYDVKM. CDR3 DNA: TGTGCCAACCGTCCGACAGGGGGCACTTCTGAAGCTTTCTTT. It yields the protein CANRPTGGTSEAFF.

This clonotype was observed a few times. The junction shows a germline mismatch at one end, possibly a read error. The chain recombines TRBV24-1 with TRBJ2-5; D call uncertain. CDR1 is KGHDR, CDR2 SFDVKD, per germline. The CDR3 contains 13 residues. DNA for the CDR3: TGTGCTACCAGTGGTGGGCTCCCGGAGACCCAGTACTTC. Translating it yields CATSGGLPETQYF.